This T cell receptor beta chain was sequenced for a study of T cells after somatic rescue of genetic block. The CDR3 runs 15 residues. V was clipped by 4 bases and J by 1 base; unmatched bases: 3. CDR1 is SEHNR, CDR2 FQNEAQ, per germline (reference sequence). The table came from immunoSEQ multiplex PCR; TCRdb's copy has only in-frame clones and leaves some out. Of some 14,000 clones in the sample, around 76% were seen once. The chain carries TRBV7-9 and TRBJ2-2; TRBD1 matches 7 bases. Sequences were obtained from peripheral blood mononuclear cells (PBMCs). The sequence was obtained from a boy between 10 and 17 years old. The CDR3 is CASSYRTGNTGELFF. The CDR3 bases are TGTGCCAGCAGCTATCGGACAGGGAACACCGGGGAGCTGTTTTTT.